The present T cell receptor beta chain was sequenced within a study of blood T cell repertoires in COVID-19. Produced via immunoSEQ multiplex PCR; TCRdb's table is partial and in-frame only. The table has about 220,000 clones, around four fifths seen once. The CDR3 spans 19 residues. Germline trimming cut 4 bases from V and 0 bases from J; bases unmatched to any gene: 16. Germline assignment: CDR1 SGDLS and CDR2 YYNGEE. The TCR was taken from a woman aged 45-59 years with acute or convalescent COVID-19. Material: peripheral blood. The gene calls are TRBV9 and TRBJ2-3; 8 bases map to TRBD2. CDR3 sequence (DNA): TGTGCCAGCAGCCCACTTAGGAGCGGGGGAGGCCTTAGCACAGATACGCAGTATTTT. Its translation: CASSPLRSGGGLSTDTQYF.